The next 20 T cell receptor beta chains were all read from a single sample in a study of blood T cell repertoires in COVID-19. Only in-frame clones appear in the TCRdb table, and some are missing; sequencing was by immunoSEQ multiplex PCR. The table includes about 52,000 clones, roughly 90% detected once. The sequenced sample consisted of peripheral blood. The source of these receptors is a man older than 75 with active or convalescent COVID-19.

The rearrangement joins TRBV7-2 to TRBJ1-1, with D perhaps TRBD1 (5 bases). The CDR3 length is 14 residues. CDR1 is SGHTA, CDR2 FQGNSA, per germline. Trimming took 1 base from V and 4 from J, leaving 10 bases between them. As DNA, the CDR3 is TGTGCCAGCAGCTTAGTTCGGGGGAGCACTGAAGCTTTCTTT. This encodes CASSLVRGSTEAFF.

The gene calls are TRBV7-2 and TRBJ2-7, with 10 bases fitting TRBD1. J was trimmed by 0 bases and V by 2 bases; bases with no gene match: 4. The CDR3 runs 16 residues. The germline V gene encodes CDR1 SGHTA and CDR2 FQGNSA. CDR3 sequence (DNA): TGTGCCAGCAGCTTAACAGGGACAGGGGCCTCCTACGAGCAGTACTTC. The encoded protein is CASSLTGTGASYEQYF.

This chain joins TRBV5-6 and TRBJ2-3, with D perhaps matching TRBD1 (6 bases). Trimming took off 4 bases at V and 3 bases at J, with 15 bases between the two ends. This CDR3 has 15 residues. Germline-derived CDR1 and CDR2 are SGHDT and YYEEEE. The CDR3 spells CASSPTGTLTDTQYF. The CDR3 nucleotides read TGTGCCAGCAGCCCTACAGGGACACTGACAGATACGCAGTATTTT.

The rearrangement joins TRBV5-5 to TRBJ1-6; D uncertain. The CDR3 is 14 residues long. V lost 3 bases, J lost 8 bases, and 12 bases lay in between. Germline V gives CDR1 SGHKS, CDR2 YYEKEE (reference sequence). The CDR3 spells CASSYIAKDSPLHF. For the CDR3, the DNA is TGTGCCAGCAGCTACATAGCGAAGGATTCACCCCTCCACTTT. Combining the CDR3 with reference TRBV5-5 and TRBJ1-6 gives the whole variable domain DAGVTQSPTHLIKTRGQQVTLRCSPISGHKSVSWYQQVLGQGPQFIFQYYEKEERGRGNFPDRFSARQFPNYSSELNVNALLLGDSALYLCASSYIAKDSPLHFGNGTRLTVT.

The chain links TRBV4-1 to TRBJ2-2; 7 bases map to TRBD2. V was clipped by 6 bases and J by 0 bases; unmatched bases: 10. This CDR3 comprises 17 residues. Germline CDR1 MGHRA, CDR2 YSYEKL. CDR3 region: CASSLKVAGANTGELFF. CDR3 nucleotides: TGCGCCAGCAGTTTGAAAGTGGCGGGAGCGAACACCGGGGAGCTGTTTTTT.

CDR3 DNA: TGTGCCAGCAGTGCGGGACCATCCTACGAGCAGTACTTC. It specifies CASSAGPSYEQYF. The V gene is TRBV28, the J gene TRBJ2-7; D possibly corresponds to TRBD2 (6 bases). Trimming cost V 5 bases and J 1 base, with 9 bases left between them. Germline loops: CDR1 MDHEN, CDR2 SYDVKM. The CDR3 length is 13 residues.

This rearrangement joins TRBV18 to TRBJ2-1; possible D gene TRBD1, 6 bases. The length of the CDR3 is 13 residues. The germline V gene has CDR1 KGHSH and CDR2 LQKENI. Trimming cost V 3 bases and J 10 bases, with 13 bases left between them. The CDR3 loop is CASSPGRGQEQFF. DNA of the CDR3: TGTGCCAGCTCACCGGGCAGGGGACAAGAGCAGTTCTTC.

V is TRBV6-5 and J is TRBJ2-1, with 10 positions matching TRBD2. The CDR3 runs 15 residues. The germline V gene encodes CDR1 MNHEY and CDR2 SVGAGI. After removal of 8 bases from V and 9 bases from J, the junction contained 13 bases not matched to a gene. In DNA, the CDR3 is TGTGCCAGCGGAGAGCGGGAGGGCCCGATTGGTGAGCAGTTCTTC. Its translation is CASGEREGPIGEQFF.

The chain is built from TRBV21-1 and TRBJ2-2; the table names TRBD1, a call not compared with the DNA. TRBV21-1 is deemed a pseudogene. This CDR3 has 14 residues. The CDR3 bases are TGTGCCAGCAGCCATCAGGGTGTCACCGGGGAGCTGTTTTTT. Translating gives CASSHQGVTGELFF.

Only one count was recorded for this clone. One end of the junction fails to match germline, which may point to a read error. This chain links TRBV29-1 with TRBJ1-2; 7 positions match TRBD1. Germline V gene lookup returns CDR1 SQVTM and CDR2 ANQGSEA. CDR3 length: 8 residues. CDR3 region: CSVATGKF. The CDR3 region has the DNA TGCAGCGTCGCGACAGGGAAATTC. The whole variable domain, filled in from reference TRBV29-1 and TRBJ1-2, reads SAVISQKPSRDICQRGTSLTIQCQVDSQVTMMFWYRQQPGQSLTLIATANQGSEATYESGFVIDKFPISRPNLTFSTLTVSNMSPEDSSIYLCSVATGKFGSGTRLTVV.

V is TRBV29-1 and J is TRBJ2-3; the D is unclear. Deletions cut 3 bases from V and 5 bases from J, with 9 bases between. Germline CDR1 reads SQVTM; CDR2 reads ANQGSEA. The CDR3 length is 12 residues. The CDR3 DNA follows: TGCAGCGTTGATCAACAGATAGATACGCAGTATTTT. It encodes CSVDQQIDTQYF.

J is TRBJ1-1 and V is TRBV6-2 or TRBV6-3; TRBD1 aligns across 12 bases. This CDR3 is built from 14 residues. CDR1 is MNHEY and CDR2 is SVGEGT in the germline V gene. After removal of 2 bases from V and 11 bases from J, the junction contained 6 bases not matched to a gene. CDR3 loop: CASSYTGQGAGAFF. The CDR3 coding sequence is TGTGCCAGCAGTTACACGGGACAGGGGGCCGGGGCTTTCTTT.

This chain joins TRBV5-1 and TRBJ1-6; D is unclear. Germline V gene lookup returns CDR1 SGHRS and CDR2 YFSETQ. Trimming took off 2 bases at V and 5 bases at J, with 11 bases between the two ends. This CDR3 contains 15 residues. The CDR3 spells CASSFSGSDNSPLHF. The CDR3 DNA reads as TGCGCCAGCAGCTTCTCGGGATCAGATAATTCACCCCTCCACTTT.

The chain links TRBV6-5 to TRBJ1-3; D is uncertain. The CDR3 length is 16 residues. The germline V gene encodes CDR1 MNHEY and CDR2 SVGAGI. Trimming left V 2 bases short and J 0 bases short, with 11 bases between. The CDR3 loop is CASSYDGLFSGNTIYF. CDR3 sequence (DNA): TGTGCCAGCAGTTACGACGGACTGTTCTCTGGAAACACCATATATTTT.

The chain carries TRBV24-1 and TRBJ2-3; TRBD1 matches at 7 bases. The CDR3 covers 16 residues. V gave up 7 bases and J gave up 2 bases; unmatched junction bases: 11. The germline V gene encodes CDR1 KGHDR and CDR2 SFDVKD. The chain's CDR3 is CATSPVGTDYTDTQYF. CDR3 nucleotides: TGTGCCACCAGCCCCGTCGGGACAGACTACACAGATACGCAGTATTTT.

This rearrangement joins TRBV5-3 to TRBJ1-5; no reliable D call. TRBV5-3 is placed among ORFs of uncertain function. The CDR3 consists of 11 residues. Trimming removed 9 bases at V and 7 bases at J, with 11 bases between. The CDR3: CAKVGRQPQHF. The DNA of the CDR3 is TGTGCCAAGGTAGGGAGACAGCCCCAGCATTTT.

The CDR3 sequence is CASRAGPTSNEQFF. The DNA for the CDR3 is TGTGCCAGTCGAGCAGGTCCAACTTCGAATGAGCAGTTCTTC. The chain has TRBV7-2 and TRBJ2-1; D call uncertain. This CDR3 has 14 residues. Germline CDR1 reads SGHTA; CDR2 reads FQGNSA. V was clipped by 9 bases and J by 7 bases, with 19 bases between them. The complete variable domain, with remaining parts taken from reference TRBV7-2 and TRBJ2-1, reads GAGVSQSPSNKVTEKGKDVELRCDPISGHTALYWYRQSLGQGLEFLIYFQGNSAPDKSGLPSDRFSAERTGGSVSTLTIQRTQQEDSAVYLCASRAGPTSNEQFFGPGTRLTVL.

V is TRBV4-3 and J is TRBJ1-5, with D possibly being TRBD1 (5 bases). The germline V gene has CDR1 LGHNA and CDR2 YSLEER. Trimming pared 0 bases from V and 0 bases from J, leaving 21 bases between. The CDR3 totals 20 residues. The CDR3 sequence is CASSQDLLGGNSASNQPQHF. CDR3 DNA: TGCGCCAGCAGCCAAGACCTTCTGGGGGGGAACAGTGCTAGCAATCAGCCCCAGCATTTT.

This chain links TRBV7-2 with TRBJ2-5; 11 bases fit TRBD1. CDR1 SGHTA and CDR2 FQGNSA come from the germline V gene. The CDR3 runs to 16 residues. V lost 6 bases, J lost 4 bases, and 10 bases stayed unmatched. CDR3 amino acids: CASSQTGTGGRETQYF. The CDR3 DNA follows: TGTGCCAGCAGTCAAACCGGGACAGGGGGTCGAGAGACCCAGTACTTC.

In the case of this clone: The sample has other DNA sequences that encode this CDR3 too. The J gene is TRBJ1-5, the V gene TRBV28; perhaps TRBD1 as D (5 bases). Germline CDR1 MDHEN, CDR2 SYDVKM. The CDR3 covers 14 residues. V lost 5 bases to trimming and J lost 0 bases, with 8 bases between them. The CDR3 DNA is TGTGCCAGCAGTGCGGGGGGTAGCAATCAGCCCCAGCATTTT. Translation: CASSAGGSNQPQHF.